This TCR beta chain was documented in a study of T cells in localized non-small cell lung cancer. Study observations and caveats: There was higher T cell clonality in uninvolved adjacent lung than in tumor, and it was highest there.

The CDR3 consists of 14 residues. Germline loops: CDR1 SEHNR, CDR2 FQNEAQ (reference sequence). Trimming took 2 bases from V and 0 from J, leaving 8 bases between them. The assay was immunoSEQ multiplex PCR, and TCRdb's table has in-frame clones only and misses some. The data show around 25,000 clones, approximately 83% seen once. As concerns this clone: Its antigen is not identified.

The origin of this receptor is a male donor aged 60 or over with stage II squamous cell lung carcinoma. This sequence joins TRBV7-9 and TRBJ2-7; weak D call: TRBD1 (5 bases). Sequencing was performed on peripheral blood, taken before any cancer treatment. The CDR3 is CASSLRQSSYEQYF. CDR3 coding DNA: TGTGCCAGCAGCTTACGACAGAGCTCCTACGAGCAGTACTTC.